What follows are 32 T cell receptor beta chains derived from one specimen sequenced in a study of shared clonotypes between healthy human individuals (dated by TCRdb to 2020 to 2022). The library was obtained by the immunoSEQ multiplex PCR assay. TCRdb holds this immuneACCESS table with in-frame rearrangements only. Some clones are missing; in checked studies, unresolved V genes explain under half, and the rest has no known cause. The sample includes 2.5 million or so clones, with around 94% observed a single time. The biggest ten clones account for over 0.12% of the sample. What was sequenced was naive CD4+ T cells sorted from blood. Read against the paper, the sample's cell subset or site label means: CD45RA+ positively selected. These receptor sequences come from a man younger than 35 in good health.

The V and J genes are TRBV7-6 and TRBJ1-1, with unresolved D. This CDR3 region has 13 residues. Deletions cut 2 bases from V and 5 bases from J, with 9 bases between. CDR1 is SGHVS, CDR2 FNYEAQ, per germline. CDR3 amino acids: CASSLMGRTEAFF. In DNA, the CDR3 is TGTGCCAGCAGCTTAATGGGGAGGACTGAAGCTTTCTTT. Combining the CDR3 with reference TRBV7-6 and TRBJ1-1 gives the whole variable domain GAGVSQSPRYKVTKRGQDVALRCDPISGHVSLYWYRQALGQGPEFLTYFNYEAQQDKSGLPNDRFSAERPEGSISTLTIQRTEQRDSAMYRCASSLMGRTEAFFGQGTRLTVV.

The chain employs TRBV28 and TRBJ2-3; no clear D gene. Deletions cut 7 bases from V and 2 bases from J, with 16 bases between. The CDR3 consists of 15 residues. The germline CDR1 and CDR2 sequences are MDHEN and SYDVKM. The CDR3: CASTKQTSDTDTQYF. Here the CDR3 DNA reads TGTGCCAGCACCAAACAGACGTCGGACACAGATACGCAGTATTTT.

The chain uses TRBV4-2 and TRBJ2-4, with TRBD2 identical over 10 bases. Germline loops: CDR1 LGHNA, CDR2 YNFKEQ. V lost 1 base and J lost 0; bases outside the gene matches: 15. The CDR3 loop spans 21 amino acids. The CDR3 reads CASSQVGLAGAQGIAKNIQYF. The CDR3 DNA follows: TGTGCCAGCAGCCAAGTAGGCCTAGCGGGGGCCCAAGGGATAGCCAAAAACATTCAGTACTTC.

As for this clone: The same CDR3 can be traced to other DNA sequences in this sample. The CDR3 region is CASTGQGNQPQHF. CDR3 nucleotide sequence: TGTGCCAGCACGGGACAGGGGAATCAGCCCCAGCATTTT. This chain connects TRBV2 to TRBJ1-5; the match to TRBD1 covers 10 bases. This CDR3 spans 13 amino acids. V gave up 7 bases and J gave up 4 bases; unmatched junction bases: 1. In germline, CDR1 is SNHLY, CDR2 FYNNEI.

The chain carries TRBV13 and TRBJ2-1, with 10 bases matching TRBD1. CDR1 and CDR2 (germline): PRHDT, FYEKMQ (reference sequence). The length of the CDR3 is 15 residues. V was clipped by 2 bases and J by 4 bases; unmatched bases: 2. CDR3: CASSLRTGGYNEQFF. CDR3 bases: TGTGCCAGCAGCTTACGGACAGGGGGTTACAATGAGCAGTTCTTC.

This rearrangement joins TRBV11-2 to TRBJ2-7, with a possible D match to TRBD1 (6 bases). CDR3 length equals 15 residues. The V and J ends lost 5 bases and 7 bases respectively, with 21 bases between them. Germline V gene data show CDR1 as SGHAT and CDR2 as FQNNGV. CDR3 bases: TGTGCCAGCAGCCAGATGGTCCTCGACAGGCTTGAGCAGTACTTC. Protein: CASSQMVLDRLEQYF.

This clone was seen more than once but under ten times. The rearrangement uses TRBV2 and TRBJ1-2; the match to TRBD1 covers 10 bases. Trimming at V came to 9 bases and at J to 4 bases, leaving 5 bases not matched to a gene. The length of the CDR3 is 13 residues. Germline V gene sequence: CDR1 SNHLY, CDR2 FYNNEI. Here the CDR3 DNA reads TGTGCCAGTCCGGGACAGGGGTCCTATGGCTACACCTTC. As protein: CASPGQGSYGYTF.

This clone was recorded only once. The chain joins TRBV5-4 to TRBJ2-5, with 8 bases lining up with TRBD1. Germline trimming cut 7 bases from V and 1 base from J; bases unmatched to any gene: 0. The germline V gene encodes CDR1 SGHNT and CDR2 YYREEE (reference sequence). The CDR3 sequence is 12 residues long. The CDR3 reads CASGQGQETQYF. The CDR3 nucleotides are TGTGCCAGCGGACAGGGCCAAGAGACCCAGTACTTC.

V gene TRBV30 combines with J gene TRBJ2-5; 12 positions match TRBD1. Germline V lookup: CDR1 GTSNPN, CDR2 SVGIG (reference sequence). This CDR3 comprises 15 residues. Germline trimming cut 5 bases from V and 5 bases from J; bases unmatched to any gene: 9. The CDR3 region has the DNA TGTGCCTGGGACTTAGGGACAGGGGGCCTGGAGACCCAGTACTTC. Translation gives CAWDLGTGGLETQYF.

The chain recombines TRBV18 with TRBJ1-6; no clear D. Per the germline V gene, CDR1 is KGHSH and CDR2 is LQKENI. The CDR3 length is 15 residues. Trimming stripped 2 bases from V and 7 bases from J, with 12 bases between. CDR3 DNA sequence: TGTGCCAGCTCACCATCGGGCCAGACAAATTCACCCCTCCACTTT. It encodes CASSPSGQTNSPLHF.

This sequence joins TRBV28 and TRBJ2-7; 11 nucleotides match TRBD2. The CDR3 runs to 17 residues. Germline loops: CDR1 MDHEN, CDR2 SYDVKM. V gave up 2 bases and J gave up 4 bases; unmatched junction bases: 10. This chain's CDR3 is CASSLGSGGAKNYEQYF. As DNA, the CDR3 is TGTGCCAGCAGTTTAGGTAGCGGGGGGGCCAAGAATTACGAGCAGTACTTC.

The chain carries TRBV28 and TRBJ2-7; TRBD1 aligns across 8 bases. Germline values: CDR1 MDHEN, CDR2 SYDVKM. V was clipped by 5 bases and J by 2 bases; unmatched bases: 8. The CDR3 has 15 residues. CDR3 sequence (DNA): TGTGCCAGCAGTCTCGGACAGGGACCCCCCTACGAGCAGTACTTC. This codes for CASSLGQGPPYEQYF.

This rearrangement joins TRBV5-1 to TRBJ2-7, with D possibly being TRBD1 or TRBD2 (5 bases each). V was cut by 2 bases and J by 1 base, with 10 bases left in between. CDR3 size: 14 residues. Germline V lookup: CDR1 SGHRS, CDR2 YFSETQ. The CDR3 region is CASSFRDGSYEQYF. The CDR3 DNA reads TGCGCCAGCAGCTTCCGGGACGGATCCTACGAGCAGTACTTC.

This clone was counted between two and nine times. The chain recombines TRBV14 with TRBJ1-4; D unresolved. Between the trimmed V and J ends, which lost 0 bases and 12 bases, there was a span of 8 bases. CDR3 length: 12 amino acids. Germline V gives CDR1 SGHDN, CDR2 FVKESK. DNA of the CDR3: TGTGCCAGCAGCCAAGAATCGGGAGAACTGTTTTTT. It codes for CASSQESGELFF.

The J gene is TRBJ1-3, the V gene TRBV11-2; maybe TRBD1 (6 bases). The CDR3 sequence is 14 residues long. Trimming removed 4 bases from V and 4 bases from J, with 11 bases in between. CDR1 SGHAT and CDR2 FQNNGV come from the germline V gene. CDR3 nucleotides: TGTGCCAGCAGCTATCCAGGGGCCGGAAACACCATATATTTT. Translation gives CASSYPGAGNTIYF.

This clone was detected a few times. Other DNA sequences of this sample code for an identical CDR3. The chain joins TRBV19 to TRBJ1-6; no firm D call. Germline V CDR1 and CDR2: LNHDA, SQIVND (reference sequence). The CDR3 has 12 residues. Trimming stripped 6 bases from V and 7 bases from J, with 7 bases between. The CDR3 DNA reads as TGTGCCAGTAGGGATGGGAATTCACCCCTCCACTTT. Amino acid sequence: CASRDGNSPLHF.

V is TRBV5-1 and J is TRBJ2-3; D is unclear. CDR1 SGHRS and CDR2 YFSETQ come from the germline V gene. Trimming took 2 bases from V and 5 from J, leaving 12 bases between them. This CDR3 comprises 14 residues. In DNA, the CDR3 is TGCGCCAGCAGCTTTAGCAGCCCCGGAGATACGCAGTATTTT. Amino acid sequence: CASSFSSPGDTQYF. The variable domain in full, with the rest retrieved from reference TRBV5-1 and TRBJ2-3, is KAGVTQTPRYLIKTRGQQVTLSCSPISGHRSVSWYQQTPGQGLQFLFEYFSETQRNKGNFPGRFSGRQFSNSRSEMNVSTLELGDSALYLCASSFSSPGDTQYFGPGTRLTVL.

The chain combines TRBV6-1 with TRBJ2-5, with 7 bases lining up with TRBD1. J lost 1 base, V lost 3 bases, and 5 bases had no gene match. The CDR3 is 15 amino acids. Germline CDR1 and CDR2: MNHNS and SASEGT. Here the CDR3 reads CASSERGRFQETQYF. In DNA, the CDR3 is TGTGCCAGCAGTGAGAGGGGGCGCTTCCAAGAGACCCAGTACTTC.

The rearrangement joins TRBV25-1 to TRBJ1-2; perhaps TRBD1 as D (5 bases). The CDR3 runs 14 residues. The V end lost 3 bases, the J end lost 7 bases, and 15 bases lay between the germline ends. Looked up from germline, CDR1 is MGHDK and CDR2 is SYGVNS. The CDR3 nucleotides are TGTGCCAGCAGTGATGCAAGAGGGGCTGGTGGCTACACCTTC. The encoded protein is CASSDARGAGGYTF.

V usage is TRBV10-2 and J usage is TRBJ2-1; possibly TRBD1 for D (5 bases). The CDR3 is made up of 14 amino acids. CDR1 is WSHSY, CDR2 SAAADI, per germline. Trimming shortened V by 6 bases and J by 5 bases, and 14 bases separated the two germline ends. CDR3 nucleotides: TGCGCCAGCAGCTCAGCAGGGCCGGACAATGAGCAGTTCTTC. Its translation: CASSSAGPDNEQFF.

This clone was seen more than once but under ten times. V is TRBV9 and J is TRBJ1-1; maybe TRBD1 (5 bases). V lost 4 bases and J lost 4, with 8 bases in between. The germline V gene has CDR1 SGDLS and CDR2 YYNGEE. The CDR3 length is 12 residues. Here the CDR3 DNA reads TGTGCCAGCAGCCTGAGGGGCACTGAAGCTTTCTTT. It codes for CASSLRGTEAFF.

Concerning this clone: Other DNA variants within this sample encode the same CDR3. This chain uses TRBV7-9 with TRBJ1-1; D is unclear. V shed 3 bases and J shed 0 bases, with 5 bases lying between them. CDR1 is SEHNR and CDR2 is FQNEAQ in the germline V gene (reference sequence). The CDR3 length is 13 residues. The CDR3 reads CASSFSMNTEAFF. As DNA, the CDR3 is TGTGCCAGCAGCTTTAGCATGAACACTGAAGCTTTCTTT.

This chain uses TRBV6-5 with TRBJ1-6; D not resolved. Between the trimmed V and J ends, which lost 6 bases and 9 bases, there was a span of 15 bases. This CDR3 region has 14 residues. The germline CDR1 and CDR2 sequences are MNHEY and SVGAGI. The CDR3 nucleotides are TGTGCCAGCAGCCCCGACGGGATTAGTTCACCCCTCCACTTT. This translates into CASSPDGISSPLHF.

The V and J genes are TRBV9 and TRBJ2-1; tentatively, D is TRBD2 (6 bases). This CDR3 spans 14 amino acids. Looked up from germline, CDR1 is SGDLS and CDR2 is YYNGEE. The ends were cut back, 3 bases at V and 1 base at J, with 8 bases in the middle. CDR3 bases: TGTGCCAGCAGCGCGGGAGCTTCCTACAATGAGCAGTTCTTC. Translated: CASSAGASYNEQFF. The entire variable domain, with the rest obtained from reference TRBV9 and TRBJ2-1, is as follows: DSGVTQTPKHLITATGQRVTLRCSPRSGDLSVYWYQQSLDQGLQFLIQYYNGEERAKGNILERFSAQQFPDLHSELNLSSLELGDSALYFCASSAGASYNEQFFGPGTRLTVL.

The J gene is TRBJ1-1, the V gene TRBV25-1; no reliable D call. The CDR3 runs to 15 residues. From germline, CDR1 is MGHDK and CDR2 SYGVNS. The V and J ends lost 4 bases and 5 bases respectively, with 17 bases between them. The CDR3 coding sequence is TGTGCCAGCAGTGGGGCCGGGAAGCCTGATACTGAAGCTTTCTTT. The encoded protein is CASSGAGKPDTEAFF.

This chain connects TRBV27 to TRBJ2-7, with 7 positions matching TRBD1. The germline CDR1 and CDR2 sequences are MNHEY and SMNVEV (reference sequence). The CDR3 is 15 residues long. J was trimmed by 2 bases and V by 6 bases; bases with no gene match: 10. The CDR3, as DNA: TGTGCCAGCAGCCGGATGGACAGGCCTGCCTACGAGCAGTACTTC. Translated, it gives CASSRMDRPAYEQYF.

The V gene is TRBV9, the J gene TRBJ2-3, with 16 nucleotides matching TRBD2. The ends lost 4 bases at V and 4 bases at J; junction bases unmatched: 6. CDR3 length: 17 residues. CDR1 is SGDLS, CDR2 YYNGEE, per germline. CDR3 nucleotides: TGTGCCAGCAGCTCGGGACTAGCGGGAGGGCCCCCAGATACGCAGTATTTT. It codes for CASSSGLAGGPPDTQYF.

The chain uses TRBV25-1 and TRBJ2-2; 7 bases are a match to TRBD1. Germline CDR1 and CDR2: MGHDK and SYGVNS. The trim removed 0 bases at V and 4 bases at J, leaving 5 bases unmatched. The CDR3 length is 16 residues. The CDR3: CASSEYEGAVTGELFF. CDR3 bases: TGTGCCAGCAGTGAATATGAGGGGGCGGTCACCGGGGAGCTGTTTTTT. The variable domain in full, with the rest retrieved from reference TRBV25-1 and TRBJ2-2, is EADIYQTPRYLVIGTGKKITLECSQTMGHDKMYWYQQDPGMELHLIHYSYGVNSTEKGDLSSESTVSRIRTEHFPLTLESARPSHTSQYLCASSEYEGAVTGELFFGEGSRLTVL.

CDR3 loop: CASTSGGSTDTQYF. In DNA form, the CDR3 reads TGTGCCTCTACGAGCGGGGGGAGCACAGATACGCAGTATTTT. The V call is TRBV30, the J call TRBJ2-3; 9 bases match TRBD2. Germline loops: CDR1 GTSNPN, CDR2 SVGIG (reference sequence). The CDR3 totals 14 residues. V was pared by 7 bases and J by 0 bases, with 5 bases of the junction left unmatched.

The chain has TRBV7-2 and TRBJ2-3, with TRBD2 matching 10 bases. CDR3 length: 16 amino acids. Trimming cost V 2 bases and J 3 bases; bases outside gene matches: 5. Germline CDR1 SGHTA, CDR2 FQGNSA. CDR3 bases: TGTGCCAGCAGCTTATGGAGCGGGGGGGCTACAGATACGCAGTATTTT. Its translation: CASSLWSGGATDTQYF. The complete variable domain, with remaining parts taken from reference TRBV7-2 and TRBJ2-3, reads GAGVSQSPSNKVTEKGKDVELRCDPISGHTALYWYRQSLGQGLEFLIYFQGNSAPDKSGLPSDRFSAERTGGSVSTLTIQRTQQEDSAVYLCASSLWSGGATDTQYFGPGTRLTVL.

The rearrangement uses TRBV7-8 and TRBJ2-7; 10 bases align to TRBD2. V was clipped by 5 bases and J by 6 bases; unmatched bases: 7. The CDR3 totals 14 residues. Germline CDR1 and CDR2: SGHVS and FQNEAQ. For the CDR3, the DNA is TGTGCCAGCAGCCTGAGCGGGGGGGTTGGCGAGCAGTACTTC. Translated, it gives CASSLSGGVGEQYF.

This chain uses TRBV11-3 with TRBJ2-3; D remains unclear. Trimming cost V 4 bases and J 2 bases, with 10 bases left between them. The CDR3 is 14 amino acids. CDR1 is SGHNT, CDR2 YENEEA, per germline. This CDR3 reads CASSSGWFTDTQYF. CDR3 DNA sequence: TGTGCCAGCAGCTCCGGATGGTTCACAGATACGCAGTATTTT. Based on the CDR3 plus reference TRBV11-3 and TRBJ2-3, the full variable domain is EAGVVQSPRYKIIEKKQPVAFWCNPISGHNTLYWYLQNLGQGPELLIRYENEEAVDDSQLPKDRFSAERLKGVDSTLKIQPAELGDSAVYLCASSSGWFTDTQYFGPGTRLTVL.